One and the same sample provided the 29 T cell receptor beta chains below, sequenced in a study of blood T cell repertoires in COVID-19. The method was immunoSEQ multiplex PCR; TCRdb's version includes in-frame clones alone and lacks a portion of them. The sample lists approximately 270,000 clones, 80% to 85% seen once, with more than 15% in the top ten. Sample: peripheral blood. The receptors here all came from a person between 70 and 80 years old with COVID-19, enrolled during active disease.

This chain uses TRBV5-1 with TRBJ2-2; D uncertain. Trimming removed 0 bases at V and 2 bases at J, with 5 bases between. Germline V CDR1 and CDR2: SGHRS, YFSETQ. The CDR3 sequence is 14 residues long. CDR3 region: CASSLGGNTGELFF. As DNA, the CDR3 is TGCGCCAGCAGCTTGGGAGGAAACACCGGGGAGCTGTTTTTT.

There are a few counts of this clone. The genes are TRBV28 and TRBJ1-5; D remains unclear. The CDR3 consists of 16 residues. CDR1 is MDHEN and CDR2 is SYDVKM in the germline V gene. V lost 7 bases, J lost 4 bases, and 20 bases lay in between. The CDR3 loop reads CASTLGSVFSNQPQHF. In nucleotides, the CDR3 is TGTGCCAGCACCCTAGGTTCGGTATTTAGTAATCAGCCCCAGCATTTT.

This clone was seen only once. The rearrangement joins TRBV30 to TRBJ2-1; tentatively, D is TRBD2 (6 bases). Germline CDR1 GTSNPN, CDR2 SVGIG (reference sequence). The CDR3 extends over 13 amino acids. V dropped 5 bases and J dropped 5 bases, with 13 bases sitting between them. CDR3 nucleotide sequence: TGTGCCTGGTCGGGAGAAATGAACAATGAGCAGTTCTTC. Residues: CAWSGEMNNEQFF.

This sequence joins TRBV27 and TRBJ1-1, with D possibly TRBD1 on 5 matching bases. This CDR3 is 13 amino acids long. V lost 3 bases and J 5 bases, leaving 10 bases between the germline ends. Looked up from germline, CDR1 is MNHEY and CDR2 is SMNVEV (reference sequence). The CDR3: CASSLGGFTEAFF. CDR3 coding DNA: TGTGCCAGCAGTTTGGGGGGTTTTACTGAAGCTTTCTTT.

V is TRBV3-1 (or the pseudogene TRBV3-2) and J is TRBJ1-1, with D unresolved. This CDR3 has 14 residues. CDR1 is LGHDT, CDR2 YNNKEL, per germline (reference sequence). V was cut by 1 base and J by 1 base, with 7 bases left in between. CDR3 region: CASSQVMANTEAFF. The CDR3 DNA sequence: TGTGCCAGCAGCCAAGTTATGGCGAACACTGAAGCTTTCTTT.

This chain uses TRBV5-4 with TRBJ1-2; D possibly corresponds to TRBD1 (5 bases). CDR3 length: 13 residues. V lost 1 base and J lost 7, with 11 bases in between. In germline, CDR1 is SGHNT, CDR2 YYREEE (reference sequence). The DNA for the CDR3 is TGTGCCAGCAGCTTGTATCAGGGAGGTGGCTACACCTTC. This sequence encodes CASSLYQGGGYTF.

This clone occurred a few times. This rearrangement joins TRBV28 to TRBJ2-3; 7 positions match TRBD2. The CDR3 runs to 14 residues. V lost 6 bases, J lost 3 bases, and 6 bases stayed unmatched. Germline V gives CDR1 MDHEN, CDR2 SYDVKM. CDR3 bases: TGTGCCAGCAGGGCAAGGGGAGGGACAGATACGCAGTATTTT. Encoded protein: CASRARGGTDTQYF.

This clone was recorded a few times. The CDR3 region is CASSYPRAGTRSPQETQYF. DNA for the CDR3: TGTGCCAGCAGCTACCCACGGGCCGGGACTAGAAGCCCACAAGAGACCCAGTACTTC. This chain uses TRBV2 with TRBJ2-5; 8 nucleotides align to TRBD2. The V gene's germline CDR1 is SNHLY and CDR2 FYNNEI. The CDR3 is 19 residues long. V lost 6 bases and J lost 2; bases outside the gene matches: 20.

The sample holds a few counts of this clone. J is TRBJ1-2 and V is TRBV7-9, with 7 bases lining up with TRBD1. This CDR3 contains 13 residues. Trimming at V came to 5 bases and at J to 7 bases, leaving 7 bases not matched to a gene. Germline V lookup: CDR1 SEHNR, CDR2 FQNEAQ (reference sequence). As DNA, the CDR3 is TGTGCCAGCAGCCAGGACAGGTTTTCTGGCTACACCTTC. Protein: CASSQDRFSGYTF.

This sequence joins TRBV6-1 and TRBJ2-1; D perhaps matches TRBD2 (5 bases). Germline V gene lookup returns CDR1 MNHNS and CDR2 SASEGT. This CDR3 is built from 12 residues. With 5 bases removed from V and 7 bases from J, the gap between germline ends came to 9 bases. In nucleotides, the CDR3 is TGTGCCAGCAGTTCACCGGGGAATGAGCAGTTCTTC. Amino acids: CASSSPGNEQFF.

The V gene is TRBV19, the J gene TRBJ2-2; D call uncertain. Deletions cut 4 bases from V and 6 bases from J, with 3 bases between. The germline V gene encodes CDR1 LNHDA and CDR2 SQIVND (reference sequence). CDR3 length: 11 amino acids. CDR3 region: CASSNSGELFF. CDR3 DNA: TGTGCCAGTAGTAACTCCGGGGAGCTGTTTTTT. Looking up the rest from reference TRBV19 and TRBJ2-2 gives the full variable domain: DGGITQSPKYLFRKEGQNVTLSCEQNLNHDAMYWYRQDPGQGLRLIYYSQIVNDFQKGDIAEGYSVSREKKESFPLTVTSAQKNPTAFYLCASSNSGELFFGEGSRLTVL.

The chain combines TRBV27 with TRBJ1-1, with D tentatively TRBD1 (6 bases). This CDR3 spans 15 amino acids. The V gene's germline CDR1 is MNHEY and CDR2 SMNVEV (reference sequence). V lost 5 bases to trimming and J lost 3 bases, with 16 bases between them. CDR3 region: CASSPRGNAYTEAFF. CDR3 nucleotide sequence: TGTGCCAGCAGTCCCAGGGGTAATGCGTACACTGAAGCTTTCTTT.

The chain combines TRBV12-3 or TRBV12-4 with TRBJ1-3; D is uncertain. This CDR3 comprises 13 residues. V shed 2 bases and J shed 6 bases, with 8 bases lying between them. CDR3 protein: CASSLNLLNTIYF. The CDR3 DNA sequence: TGTGCCAGCAGTTTAAATCTCTTAAACACCATATATTTT.

The genes are TRBV21-1 and TRBJ2-2; TRBD1, the D gene given by the table, was not confirmed from the DNA. TRBV21-1 is annotated as a pseudogene. The CDR3 is 15 amino acids. The CDR3 reads CASSIKQGRTGELFF. For the CDR3, the DNA is TGTGCCAGCAGCATTAAACAGGGAAGAACCGGGGAGCTGTTTTTT.

The chain employs TRBV28 and TRBJ1-3; the D gene is possibly TRBD1 (5 bases). Germline V gene sequence: CDR1 MDHEN, CDR2 SYDVKM. V was shortened by 7 bases and J by 1 base, with 11 bases between the two germline ends. The CDR3 loop spans 14 amino acids. The CDR3 loop is CASTPGGSGNTIYF. The CDR3 region has the DNA TGTGCCAGCACCCCCGGGGGATCTGGAAACACCATATATTTT. Variable domain in full (rest from reference TRBV28 and TRBJ1-3): DVKVTQSSRYLVKRTGEKVFLECVQDMDHENMFWYRQDPGLGLRLIYFSYDVKMKEKGDIPEGYSVSREKKERFSLILESASTNQTSMYLCASTPGGSGNTIYFGEGSWLTVV.

This clone appeared a few times. The gene calls are TRBV19 and TRBJ2-7; 10 bases are shared with TRBD1. Germline CDR1 and CDR2: LNHDA and SQIVND (reference sequence). There are 14 residues in the CDR3. V was clipped by 7 bases and J by 6 bases; unmatched bases: 9. The CDR3 DNA reads as TGTGCCAGTACTTGGGGGACAGGGGACTCCGAGCAGTACTTC. As protein: CASTWGTGDSEQYF.

This clone was seen just once. The V call is TRBV27, the J call TRBJ2-5; weak D call: TRBD1 (6 bases). Per germline, CDR1 MNHEY and CDR2 SMNVEV (reference sequence). The V gene lost 2 bases and the J gene lost 1 base, with 11 bases spanning the gap. This CDR3 has 15 residues. The CDR3: CASSLVQQGQETQYF. The CDR3 region has the DNA TGTGCCAGCAGTTTAGTGCAACAGGGCCAAGAGACCCAGTACTTC.

The V and J genes are TRBV27 and TRBJ2-7; a possible D gene is TRBD1 (5 bases). Germline V lookup: CDR1 MNHEY, CDR2 SMNVEV (reference sequence). This CDR3 contains 15 residues. The V end was cut by 0 bases, the J end by 2 bases, with 11 bases between. This chain's CDR3 is CASSLSGLLPYEQYF. The CDR3 DNA reads TGTGCCAGCAGTTTATCGGGGCTGTTACCCTACGAGCAGTACTTC.

The count of this clone is one. The rearrangement links TRBV10-3 to TRBJ1-6; perhaps TRBD1 as D (5 bases). Germline V lookup: CDR1 ENHRY, CDR2 SYGVKD. Trimming shortened V by 6 bases and J by 8 bases, and 11 bases separated the two germline ends. CDR3 length: 13 residues. In DNA, the CDR3 is TGTGCCATCAGCTATAAAGGGGATTCACCCCTCCACTTT. Protein product: CAISYKGDSPLHF.

The V and J genes are TRBV6-4 and TRBJ2-2; a possible D gene is TRBD2 (6 bases). This CDR3 is 14 amino acids long. Germline CDR1 reads MRHNA; CDR2 reads SNTAGT. Deletions cut 6 bases from V and 7 bases from J, with 15 bases between. CDR3 protein: CASSHGGRNGELFF. The CDR3, as DNA: TGTGCCAGCAGCCACGGAGGGAGGAACGGGGAGCTGTTTTTT.

The gene calls are TRBV19 and TRBJ1-5; D perhaps matches TRBD1 (5 bases). This CDR3 contains 13 residues. Looked up from germline, CDR1 is LNHDA and CDR2 is SQIVND (reference sequence). Trimming shortened V by 6 bases and J by 4 bases, and 10 bases separated the two germline ends. The CDR3 DNA sequence: TGTGCCAGTAGCACACAGGTTAATCAGCCCCAGCATTTT. Encoded protein: CASSTQVNQPQHF.

The chain links TRBV4-3 to TRBJ2-7; 7 bases map to TRBD1. This CDR3 has 15 amino acids. With 2 bases clipped from V and 3 bases from J, the junction kept 7 bases outside the gene matches. CDR1 and CDR2 from the germline V gene are LGHNA and YSLEER. DNA of the CDR3: TGCGCCAGCAGCCAATCGACAGGGCCACTCTACGAGCAGTACTTC. It specifies CASSQSTGPLYEQYF.

The genes are TRBV29-1 and TRBJ1-5, with D tentatively TRBD1 (6 bases). The length of the CDR3 is 14 residues. Germline-derived CDR1 and CDR2 are SQVTM and ANQGSEA. With 5 bases removed from V and 5 bases from J, the gap between germline ends came to 16 bases. CDR3 in amino acids: CSVSGGGADQPQHF. In nucleotides, the CDR3 is TGCAGCGTTTCTGGCGGGGGCGCAGATCAGCCCCAGCATTTT.

The chain links TRBV5-4 to TRBJ2-1; D possibly corresponds to TRBD2 (5 bases). Trimming shortened V by 3 bases and J by 1 base, and 20 bases separated the two germline ends. Germline V CDR1 and CDR2: SGHNT, YYREEE (reference sequence). CDR3 length: 18 amino acids. CDR3 sequence reads: CASSSLFGGSLSYNEQFF. The CDR3 DNA sequence: TGTGCCAGCAGCTCGTTGTTTGGCGGGTCGCTATCCTACAATGAGCAGTTCTTC.

The chain links TRBV20-1 to TRBJ2-4; TRBD2 is a possible D gene (7 bases). The CDR3 length is 17 residues. Germline CDR1 reads DFQATT; CDR2 reads SNEGSKA (reference sequence). Trimming pared 3 bases from V and 8 bases from J, leaving 26 bases between. The CDR3 DNA sequence: TGCAGTGCTAGTGGAGGGGGGTCGGCGGGAGTGTTGGACATTCAGTACTTC. Translating gives CSASGGGSAGVLDIQYF.

The chain combines TRBV6-6 with TRBJ1-5, with 7 bases matching TRBD1. The germline CDR1 and CDR2 sequences are MNHNY and SVGAGI (reference sequence). V was clipped by 6 bases and J by 6 bases; unmatched bases: 8. The CDR3 loop spans 14 amino acids. CDR3: CASSYDRVSQPQHF. DNA of the CDR3: TGTGCCAGCAGCTACGACAGGGTGAGTCAGCCCCAGCATTTT.

This chain connects TRBV29-1 to TRBJ2-1; D perhaps matches TRBD2 (5 bases). The CDR3 runs to 11 residues. Germline V gives CDR1 SQVTM, CDR2 ANQGSEA. V was pared by 7 bases and J by 6 bases, with 10 bases between. The chain's CDR3 is CSGAAGNEQFF. Here the CDR3 DNA reads TGCAGCGGGGCGGCGGGCAATGAGCAGTTCTTC.

There are a few counts of this clone. This chain's CDR3 is CASSKGTGYEQYF. In DNA, the CDR3 is TGTGCCAGCAGCAAGGGGACAGGCTACGAGCAGTACTTC. This chain links TRBV7-6 with TRBJ2-7, with 8 bases that match TRBD1. Germline CDR1 is SGHVS and CDR2 is FNYEAQ. The CDR3 runs to 13 residues. The V segment lost 5 bases and the J segment 3 bases; nucleotides outside the gene matches: 3.

This clone was observed once. This chain links TRBV5-4 with TRBJ2-7; TRBD2 agrees at 11 bases. The CDR3 extends over 14 amino acids. Germline V gene data show CDR1 as SGHNT and CDR2 as YYREEE (reference sequence). V was clipped by 5 bases and J by 4 bases; unmatched bases: 5. The DNA for the CDR3 is TGTGCCAGCAGTCCTCTAGCGGGAGGATACGAGCAGTACTTC. This translates into CASSPLAGGYEQYF.